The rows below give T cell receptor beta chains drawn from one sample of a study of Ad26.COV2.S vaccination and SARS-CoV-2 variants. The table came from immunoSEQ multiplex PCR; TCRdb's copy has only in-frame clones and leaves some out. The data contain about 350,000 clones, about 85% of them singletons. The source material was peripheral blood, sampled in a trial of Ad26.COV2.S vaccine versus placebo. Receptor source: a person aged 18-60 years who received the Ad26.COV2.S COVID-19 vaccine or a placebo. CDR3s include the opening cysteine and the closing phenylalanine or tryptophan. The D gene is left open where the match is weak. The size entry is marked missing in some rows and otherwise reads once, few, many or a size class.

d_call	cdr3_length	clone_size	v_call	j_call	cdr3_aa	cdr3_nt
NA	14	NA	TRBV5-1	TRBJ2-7	CASNSEGGNYEQYF	TGCGCCAGCAACTCCGAGGGGGGAAACTACGAGCAGTACTTC
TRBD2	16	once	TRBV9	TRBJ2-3	CASSAEGLAGTYTQYF	TGTGCCAGCAGCGCGGAGGGACTAGCGGGCACCTATACGCAGTATTTT
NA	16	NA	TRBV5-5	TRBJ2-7	CASSLGPGPQTYEQYF	TGTGCCAGCAGCTTGGGGCCAGGCCCACAGACCTACGAGCAGTACTTC
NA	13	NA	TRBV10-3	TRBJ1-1	CASRQSLNTEAFF	TGTGCCAGCCGACAGTCGTTGAACACTGAAGCTTTCTTT
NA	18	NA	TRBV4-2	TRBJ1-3	CASSQELYRSSSGNTIYF	TGTGCCAGCAGCCAAGAATTGTACAGGAGCAGCTCTGGAAACACCATATATTTT
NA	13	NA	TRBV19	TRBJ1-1	CASRGAGNTEAFF	TGTGCCAGTAGAGGGGCAGGCAACACTGAAGCTTTCTTT
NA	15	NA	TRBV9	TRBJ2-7	CASSVEAGSLYEQYF	TGTGCCAGCAGCGTAGAGGCGGGTTCGCTCTACGAGCAGTACTTC
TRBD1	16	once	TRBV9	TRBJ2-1	CASSPRGDRAYNEQFF	TGTGCCAGCAGCCCCCGCGGGGACAGGGCATACAATGAGCAGTTCTTC
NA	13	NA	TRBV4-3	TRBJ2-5	CASSQGVQETQYF	TGCGCCAGCAGCCAAGGCGTCCAAGAGACCCAGTACTTC
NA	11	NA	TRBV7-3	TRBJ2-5	CASSLQETQYF	TGTGCCAGCAGCCTCCAAGAGACCCAGTACTTC
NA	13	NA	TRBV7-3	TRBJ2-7	CASSAQQGNEQYF	TGTGCCAGCAGCGCCCAACAGGGAAACGAGCAGTACTTC
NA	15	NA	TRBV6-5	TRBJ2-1	CASKESLLSNGEQFF	TGTGCCAGCAAGGAGAGCCTTCTCTCGAATGGTGAGCAGTTCTTC
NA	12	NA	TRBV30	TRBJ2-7	CAWADGAYEQYF	TGTGCCTGGGCGGACGGGGCCTACGAGCAGTACTTC
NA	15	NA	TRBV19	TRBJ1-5	CASNLRDGFNQPQHF	TGTGCCAGCAACCTCAGAGACGGCTTCAATCAGCCCCAGCATTTT
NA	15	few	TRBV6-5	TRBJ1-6	CASRDQGRDNSPLHF	TGTGCCAGCAGGGATCAGGGGAGGGATAATTCACCCCTCCACTTT
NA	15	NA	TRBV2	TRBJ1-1	CASSEARLGGTEAFF	TGTGCCAGCAGTGAGGCCCGGTTAGGTGGTACTGAAGCTTTCTTT
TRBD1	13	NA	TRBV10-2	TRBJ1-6	CASTGQGGSPLHF	TGCGCCAGCACTGGACAGGGGGGATCACCCCTCCACTTT
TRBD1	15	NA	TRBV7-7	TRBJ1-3	CASSPAGGGGNTIYF	TGTGCTAGCAGCCCCGCAGGGGGCGGAGGAAACACCATATATTTT
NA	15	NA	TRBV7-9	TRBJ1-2	CASSLGSGANYGYTF	TGTGCCAGCAGCTTAGGCTCGGGGGCCAATTATGGCTACACCTTC
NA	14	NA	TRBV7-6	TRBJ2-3	CASSLVSRTDTQYF	TGTGCCAGCAGCTTAGTGTCTCGCACAGATACGCAGTATTTT
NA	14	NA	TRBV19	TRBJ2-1	CASSVRLRKNEQFF	TGTGCCAGTAGTGTCCGGTTGAGGAAGAATGAGCAGTTCTTC
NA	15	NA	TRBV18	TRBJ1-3	CASSPLTATGNTIYF	TGTGCCAGCTCACCACTAACAGCTACTGGAAACACCATATATTTT
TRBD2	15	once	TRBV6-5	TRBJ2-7	CASSYLSGRSYEQYF	TGTGCCAGCAGTTACCTAAGCGGGAGGAGCTACGAGCAGTACTTC
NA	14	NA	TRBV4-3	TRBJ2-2	CASSQVTMLTELFF	TGCGCCAGCAGCCAAGTAACTATGTTAACGGAGCTGTTTTTT
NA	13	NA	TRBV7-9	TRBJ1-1	CAIGLASNTEAFF	TGTGCCATAGGGTTGGCCTCTAACACTGAAGCTTTCTTT
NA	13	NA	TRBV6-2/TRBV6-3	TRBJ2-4	CASSYSGTTFQYF	TGTGCCAGCAGTTACTCCGGGACAACTTTTCAGTACTTC
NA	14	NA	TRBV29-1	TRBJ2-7	CSVEEKAPGYEQYF	TGCAGCGTTGAAGAGAAGGCGCCGGGGTACGAGCAGTACTTC
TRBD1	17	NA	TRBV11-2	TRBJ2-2	CASSWGGTGDRSWELFF	TGTGCCAGCAGCTGGGGTGGGACAGGGGATAGAAGTTGGGAGCTGTTTTTT